The source of this T cell receptor (beta chain) is a study of CD8+CD57+ T cells in acquired aplastic anemia. Study overall: When averaged, DNA from sorted CD4+ and CD8+ cells came to 3 to 4 ug.

Using genomic DNA as the template, TCR beta VDJ and CDR3 profiling was carried out. TCRdb reprocessed the reads via MiXCR and lists one record per CDR3 protein. The sample includes some 160,000 distinct CDR3 sequences, less than 60% seen only once; the top ten take about 3%. The CDR3 covers 13 residues. The germline CDR1 and CDR2 sequences are LGHNT and FRNRAP. V lost 1 base to trimming and J lost 6 bases, with 6 bases between them. This clonotype was detected many times. Selection for sequencing was limited to patients who had shown CD8+CD57+ cell expansion by flow cytometry. As a group, the patients uniformly had severe acquired aplastic anemia.

Sequenced input: sorted CD4+, CD8+, or CD8+CD57+ T cells (not recorded which) from PBMCs. This receptor was identified in a human donor with aplastic anemia. This chain joins TRBV12-5 and TRBJ2-2; D gene uncertain. CDR3 loop: CASGLGLAGELFF. As DNA, the CDR3 is TGTGCTAGTGGTTTGGGGCTGGCCGGGGAGCTGTTTTTT.